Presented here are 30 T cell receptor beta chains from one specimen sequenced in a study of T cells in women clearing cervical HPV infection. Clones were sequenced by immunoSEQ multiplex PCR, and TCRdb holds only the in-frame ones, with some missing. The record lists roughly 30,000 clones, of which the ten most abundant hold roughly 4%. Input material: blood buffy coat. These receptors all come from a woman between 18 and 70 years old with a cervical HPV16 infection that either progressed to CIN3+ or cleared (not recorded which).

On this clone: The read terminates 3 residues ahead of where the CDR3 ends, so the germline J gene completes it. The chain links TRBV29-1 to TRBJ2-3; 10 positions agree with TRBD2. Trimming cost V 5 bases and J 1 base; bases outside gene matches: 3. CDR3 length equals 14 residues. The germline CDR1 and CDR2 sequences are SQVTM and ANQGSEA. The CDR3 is CSVCLAGGTDTQYF. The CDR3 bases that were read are TGCAGCGTTTGTCTAGCGGGGGGCACAGATACG.

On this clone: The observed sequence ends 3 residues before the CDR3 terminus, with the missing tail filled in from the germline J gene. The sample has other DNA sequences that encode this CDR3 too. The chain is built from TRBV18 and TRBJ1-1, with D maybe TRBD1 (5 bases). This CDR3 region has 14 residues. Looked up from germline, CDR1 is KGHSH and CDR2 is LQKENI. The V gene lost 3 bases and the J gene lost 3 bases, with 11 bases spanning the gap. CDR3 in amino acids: CASSPSGVYTEAFF. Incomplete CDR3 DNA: TGTGCCAGCTCACCGTCGGGGGTCTACACTGAA.

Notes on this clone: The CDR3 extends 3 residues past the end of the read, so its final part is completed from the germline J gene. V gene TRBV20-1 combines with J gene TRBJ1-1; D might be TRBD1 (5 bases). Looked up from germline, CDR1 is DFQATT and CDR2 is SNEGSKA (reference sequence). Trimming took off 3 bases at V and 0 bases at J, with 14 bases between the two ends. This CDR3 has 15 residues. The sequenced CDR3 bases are TGCAGTGCTAGGCTGGCAGGGTCCATGAACACTGAA. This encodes CSARLAGSMNTE. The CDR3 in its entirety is CSARLAGSMNTEAFF.

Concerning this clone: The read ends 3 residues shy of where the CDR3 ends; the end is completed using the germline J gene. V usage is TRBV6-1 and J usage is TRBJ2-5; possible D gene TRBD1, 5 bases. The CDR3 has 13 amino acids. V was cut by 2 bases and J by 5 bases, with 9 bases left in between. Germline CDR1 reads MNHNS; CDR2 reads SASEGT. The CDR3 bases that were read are TGTGCCAGCAGTGAATTGACAGACGAGACC. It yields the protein CASSELTDET. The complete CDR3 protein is CASSELTDETQYF.

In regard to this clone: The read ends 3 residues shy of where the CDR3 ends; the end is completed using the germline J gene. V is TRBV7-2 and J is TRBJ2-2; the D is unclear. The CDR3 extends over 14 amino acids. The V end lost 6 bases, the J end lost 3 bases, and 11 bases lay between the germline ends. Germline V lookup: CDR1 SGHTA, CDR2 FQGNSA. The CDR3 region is CASRARRDTGELFF. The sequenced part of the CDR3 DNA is TGTGCCAGCAGGGCCCGCCGGGACACCGGGGAG.

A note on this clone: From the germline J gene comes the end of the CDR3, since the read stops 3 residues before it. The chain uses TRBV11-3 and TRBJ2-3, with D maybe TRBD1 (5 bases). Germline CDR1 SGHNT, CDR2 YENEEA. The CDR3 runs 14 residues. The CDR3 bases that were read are TGTGCCAGCAGCCAAAGCAGGGTCCAAGAGACG. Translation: CASSQSRVQET. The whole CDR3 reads CASSQSRVQETQYF.

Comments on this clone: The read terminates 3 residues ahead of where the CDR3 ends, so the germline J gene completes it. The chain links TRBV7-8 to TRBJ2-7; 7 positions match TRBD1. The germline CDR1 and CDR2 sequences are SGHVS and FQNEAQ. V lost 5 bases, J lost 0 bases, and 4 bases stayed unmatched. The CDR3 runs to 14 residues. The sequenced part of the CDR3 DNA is TGTGCCAGCAGCCGCCGGGACAGCTCCTACGAG. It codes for CASSRRDSSYE. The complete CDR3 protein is CASSRRDSSYEQYF.

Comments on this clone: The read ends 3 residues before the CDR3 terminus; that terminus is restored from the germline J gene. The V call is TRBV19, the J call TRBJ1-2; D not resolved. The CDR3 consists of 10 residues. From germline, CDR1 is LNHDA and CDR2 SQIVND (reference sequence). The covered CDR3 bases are TGTGCCGCGGGAATCGGCATC. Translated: CAAGIGI. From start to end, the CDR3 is CAAGIGIYTF.

The CDR3 spells CASSPLQGVTEAFF. The CDR3 bases that were read are TGTGCCAGCAGCCCCCTTCAGGGGGTGACTGAA. The chain uses TRBV7-2 and TRBJ1-1; 7 nucleotides match TRBD1. The missing CDR3 end, 3 residues past where the read stops, is filled in from the germline J gene. J gave up 5 bases and V 5 bases, and 8 bases lay outside the gene matches. CDR3 length: 14 amino acids. The germline gives CDR1 SGHTA, CDR2 FQGNSA.

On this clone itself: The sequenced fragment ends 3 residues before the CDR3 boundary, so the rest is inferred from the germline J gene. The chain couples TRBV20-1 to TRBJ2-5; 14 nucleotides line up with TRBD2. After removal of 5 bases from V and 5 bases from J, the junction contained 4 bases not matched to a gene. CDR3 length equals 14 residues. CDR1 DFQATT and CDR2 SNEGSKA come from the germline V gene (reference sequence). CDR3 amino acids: CSAPRTSGRETQYF. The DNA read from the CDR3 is TGCAGTGCTCCCCGGACTAGCGGGAGGGAGACC.

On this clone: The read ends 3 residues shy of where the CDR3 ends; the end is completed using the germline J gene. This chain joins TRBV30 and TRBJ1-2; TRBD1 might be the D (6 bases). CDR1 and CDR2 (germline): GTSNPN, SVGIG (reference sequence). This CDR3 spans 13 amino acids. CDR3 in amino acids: CAWSGAGVGFYTF. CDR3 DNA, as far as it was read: TGTGCCTGGAGTGGGGCAGGGGTGGGTTTC.

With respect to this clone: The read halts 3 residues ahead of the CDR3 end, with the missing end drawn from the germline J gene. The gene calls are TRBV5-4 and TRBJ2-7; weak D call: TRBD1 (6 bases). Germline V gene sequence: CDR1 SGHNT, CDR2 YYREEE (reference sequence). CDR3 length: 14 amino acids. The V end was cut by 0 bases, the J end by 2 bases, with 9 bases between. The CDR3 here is CASSLDRATYEQYF. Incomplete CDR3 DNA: TGTGCCAGCAGCTTGGACAGGGCAACCTACGAG.

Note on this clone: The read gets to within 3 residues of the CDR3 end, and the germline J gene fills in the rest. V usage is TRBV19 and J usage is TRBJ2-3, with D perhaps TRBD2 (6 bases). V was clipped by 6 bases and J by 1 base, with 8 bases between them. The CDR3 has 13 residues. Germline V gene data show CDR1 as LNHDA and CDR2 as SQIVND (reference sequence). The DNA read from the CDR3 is TGTGCCAGTAGGAAGCGGGGCACAGATACG. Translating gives CASRKRGTDT. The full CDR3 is CASRKRGTDTQYF.

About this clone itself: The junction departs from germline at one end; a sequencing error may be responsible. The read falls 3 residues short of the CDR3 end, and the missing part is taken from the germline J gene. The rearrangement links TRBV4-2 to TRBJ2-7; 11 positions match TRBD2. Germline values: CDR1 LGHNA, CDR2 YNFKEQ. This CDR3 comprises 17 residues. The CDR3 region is CASSQDYIAGGIYEQYF. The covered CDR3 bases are TGCGCCAGCAGCCAAGATTATATAGCGGGAGGGATCTACGAG.

The chain's CDR3 is CASRDRVNEQYF. Partial CDR3 DNA: TGTGCCTCCCGGGACAGGGTCAACGAG. The gene calls are TRBV11-3 and TRBJ2-7; the match to TRBD1 covers 9 bases. The read terminates 3 residues ahead of where the CDR3 ends, so the germline J gene completes it. This CDR3 is 12 amino acids long. J gave up 5 bases and V 11 bases, and 7 bases lay outside the gene matches. The germline CDR1 and CDR2 sequences are SGHNT and YENEEA.

The part of the CDR3 DNA that was read is TGTGCCACCAGGCCGCCCGGAGGGCCC. Translation gives CATRPPGGP. The full-length CDR3 reads as CATRPPGGPQHF. This chain uses TRBV19 with TRBJ1-5; no clear D gene. The read falls 3 residues short of the CDR3 end, and the missing part is taken from the germline J gene. CDR1 and CDR2 (germline): LNHDA, SQIVND (reference sequence). This CDR3 region has 12 residues. Trimming left V 10 bases short and J 9 bases short, with 16 bases between.

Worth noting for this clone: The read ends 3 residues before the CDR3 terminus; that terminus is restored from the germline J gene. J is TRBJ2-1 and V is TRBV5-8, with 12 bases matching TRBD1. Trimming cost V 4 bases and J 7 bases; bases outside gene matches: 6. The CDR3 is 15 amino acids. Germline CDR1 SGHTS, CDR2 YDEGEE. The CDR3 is CASSPGTGGWNEQFF. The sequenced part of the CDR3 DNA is TGTGCCAGCAGCCCCGGGACAGGGGGCTGGAATGAG.

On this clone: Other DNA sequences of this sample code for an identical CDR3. CDR3 loop: CASGGEYEQYF. The sequenced CDR3 bases are TGTGCCAGCGGGGGGGAATACGAG. The chain is built from TRBV19 and TRBJ2-7, with 8 bases that match TRBD2. With the read ending 3 residues before the CDR3 end, the germline J gene is used to fill in that end. The CDR3 spans 11 residues. Per germline, CDR1 LNHDA and CDR2 SQIVND (reference sequence). J gave up 4 bases and V 9 bases, and 2 bases lay outside the gene matches. The variable domain in full, completed from reference TRBV19 and TRBJ2-7, reads DGGITQSPKYLFRKEGQNVTLSCEQNLNHDAMYWYRQDPGQGLRLIYYSQIVNDFQKGDIAEGYSVSREKKESFPLTVTSAQKNPTAFYLCASGGEYEQYFGPGTRLTVT.

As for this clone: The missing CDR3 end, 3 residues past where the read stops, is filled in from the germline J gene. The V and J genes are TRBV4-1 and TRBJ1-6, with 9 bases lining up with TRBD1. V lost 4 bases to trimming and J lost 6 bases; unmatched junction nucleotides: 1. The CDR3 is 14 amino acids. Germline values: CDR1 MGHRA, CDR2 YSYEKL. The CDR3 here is CASSRQGGNSPLHF. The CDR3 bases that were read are TGCGCCAGCAGCCGACAGGGGGGTAATTCACCC.

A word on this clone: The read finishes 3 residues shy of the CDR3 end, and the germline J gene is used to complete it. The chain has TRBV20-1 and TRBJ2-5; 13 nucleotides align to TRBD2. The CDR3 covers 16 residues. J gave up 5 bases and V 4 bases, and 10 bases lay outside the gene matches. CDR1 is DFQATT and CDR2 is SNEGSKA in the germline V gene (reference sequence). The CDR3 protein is CSATITSGGGSETQYF. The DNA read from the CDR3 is TGCAGTGCTACGATCACTAGCGGGGGGGGGTCGGAGACC.

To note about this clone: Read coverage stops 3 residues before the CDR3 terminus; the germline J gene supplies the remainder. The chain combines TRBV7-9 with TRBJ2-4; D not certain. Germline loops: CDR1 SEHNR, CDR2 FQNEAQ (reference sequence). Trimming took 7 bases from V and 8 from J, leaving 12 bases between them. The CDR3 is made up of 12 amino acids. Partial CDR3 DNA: TGTGCCAGCACCTCAGGCACGGACATT. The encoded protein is CASTSGTDI. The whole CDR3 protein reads CASTSGTDIQYF.

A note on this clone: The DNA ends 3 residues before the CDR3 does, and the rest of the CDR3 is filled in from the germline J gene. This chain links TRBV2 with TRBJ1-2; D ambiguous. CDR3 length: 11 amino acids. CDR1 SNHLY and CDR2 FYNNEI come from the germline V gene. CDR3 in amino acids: CASSNNYDYTF. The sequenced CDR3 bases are TGTGCCAGCAGTAATAACTACGAC.

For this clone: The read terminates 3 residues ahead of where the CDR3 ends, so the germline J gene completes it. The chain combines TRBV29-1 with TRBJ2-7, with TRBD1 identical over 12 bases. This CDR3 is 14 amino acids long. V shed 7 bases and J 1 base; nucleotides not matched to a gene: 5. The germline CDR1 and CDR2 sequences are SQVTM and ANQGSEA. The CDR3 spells CSALGQGASYEQYF. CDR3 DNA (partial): TGCAGCGCTCTGGGACAGGGGGCTTCCTACGAG.

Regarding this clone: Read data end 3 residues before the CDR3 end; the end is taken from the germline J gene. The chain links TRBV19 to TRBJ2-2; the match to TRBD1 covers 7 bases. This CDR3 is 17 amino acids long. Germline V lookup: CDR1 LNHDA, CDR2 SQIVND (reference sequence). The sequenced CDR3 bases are TGTGCCAGTAGTGACAGGGCTGATCTCTCTGGGGCCAACGTG. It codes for CASSDRADLSGANV. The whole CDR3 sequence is CASSDRADLSGANVLFF.

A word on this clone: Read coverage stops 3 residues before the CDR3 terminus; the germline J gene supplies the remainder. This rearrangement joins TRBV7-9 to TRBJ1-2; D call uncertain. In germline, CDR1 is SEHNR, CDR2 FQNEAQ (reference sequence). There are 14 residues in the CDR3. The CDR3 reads CASSLWASLDDYTF. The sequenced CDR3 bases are TGTGCCAGCAGCTTATGGGCTAGCTTAGATGAC.

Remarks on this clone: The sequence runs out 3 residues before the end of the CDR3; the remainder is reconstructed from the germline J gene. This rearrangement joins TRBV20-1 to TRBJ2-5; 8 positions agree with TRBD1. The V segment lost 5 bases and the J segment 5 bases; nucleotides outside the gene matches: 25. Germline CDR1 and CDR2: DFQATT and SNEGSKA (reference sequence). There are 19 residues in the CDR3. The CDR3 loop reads CSALTTGQEGRGPGETQYF. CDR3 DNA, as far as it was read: TGCAGTGCTCTAACCACGGGACAGGAAGGACGGGGGCCCGGCGAGACC.

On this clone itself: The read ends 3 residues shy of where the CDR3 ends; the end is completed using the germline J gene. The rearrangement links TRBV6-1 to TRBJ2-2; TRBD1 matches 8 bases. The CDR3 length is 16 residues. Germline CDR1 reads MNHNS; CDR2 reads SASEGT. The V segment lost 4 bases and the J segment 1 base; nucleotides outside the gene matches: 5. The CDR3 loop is CASSGQGAGNTGELFF. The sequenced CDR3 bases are TGTGCCAGCAGTGGGCAGGGGGCGGGGAACACCGGGGAG.

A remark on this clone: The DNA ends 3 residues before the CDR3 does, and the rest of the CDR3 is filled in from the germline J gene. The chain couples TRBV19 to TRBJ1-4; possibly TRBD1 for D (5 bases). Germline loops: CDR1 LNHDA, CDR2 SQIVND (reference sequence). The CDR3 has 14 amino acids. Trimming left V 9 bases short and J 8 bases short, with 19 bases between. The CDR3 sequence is CASGRTRVGEKLFF. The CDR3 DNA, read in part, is TGTGCCAGCGGGAGGACCAGGGTCGGCGAAAAA.

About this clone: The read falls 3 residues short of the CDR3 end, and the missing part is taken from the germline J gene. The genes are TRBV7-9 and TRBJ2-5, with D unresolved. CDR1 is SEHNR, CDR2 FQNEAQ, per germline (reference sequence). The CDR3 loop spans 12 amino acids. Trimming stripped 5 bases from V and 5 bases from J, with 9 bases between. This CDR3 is CASSQWLETQYF. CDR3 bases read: TGTGCCAGCAGCCAATGGCTGGAGACC.

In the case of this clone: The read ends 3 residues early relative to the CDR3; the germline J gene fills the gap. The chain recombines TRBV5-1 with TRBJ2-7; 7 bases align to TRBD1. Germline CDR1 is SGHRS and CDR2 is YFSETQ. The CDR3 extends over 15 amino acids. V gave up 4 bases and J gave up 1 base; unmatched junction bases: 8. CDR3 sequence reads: CASSLDRVFSYEQYF. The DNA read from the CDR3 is TGCGCCAGCAGCCTAGACAGGGTCTTTTCCTACGAG.